This TCR beta chain was captured in a study of control samples from healthy donors and cancer patients. Using immunoSEQ multiplex PCR, the repertoire was profiled, and TCRdb retains in-frame clones only, with some absent. This table has 120,000 to 150,000 clones, around 90% appearing once. Per the germline V gene, CDR1 is SGHTA and CDR2 is FQGTGA. CDR3 length: 15 amino acids. V lost 0 bases, J lost 7 bases, and 5 bases stayed unmatched. The source of this sequence is a man aged 18 to 29 in good health. Sequencing used blood. This chain connects TRBV7-3 to TRBJ1-2, with TRBD1 matching 10 bases. This CDR3 reads CASSLTETGGGGYTF. In DNA, the CDR3 is TGTGCCAGCAGCTTAACTGAGACAGGGGGCGGTGGCTACACCTTC.